This TCR beta chain is drawn from a study of T cell responses to AZD1222 COVID-19 vaccine. Only in-frame clones appear in the TCRdb table, and some are missing; sequencing was by immunoSEQ multiplex PCR. The table includes 150,000 to 180,000 clones, about 87% detected once. Study-wide results and limits: Spike as a whole was targeted by vaccine-associated CD4 TCRs, dominant at 160-218 and 743-854.

Trimming cost V 6 bases and J 4 bases, with 13 bases left between them. CDR1 is SGHTA and CDR2 is FQGNSA in the germline V gene. CDR3 length equals 14 residues. Notes on this clone: The antigen remains unidentified.

The V and J genes are TRBV7-2 and TRBJ2-4, with D perhaps being TRBD1 or TRBD2 (6 bases each). The sample was peripheral blood, taken on day 0 of AZD1222 vaccination. This receptor was obtained from an adult in good health. CDR3 nucleotide sequence: TGTGCCAGCAGTCGCGGGACAACTAAAAACATTCAGTACTTC. This gives the protein CASSRGTTKNIQYF.